The 6 T cell receptor beta chains listed next were all sequenced from one sample in a study of vaccination effects on CD4 cells after COVID-19. Sequenced by immunoSEQ multiplex PCR; TCRdb stores in-frame clones only, minus some. The table shows about 66,000 clones, with about 72% occurring only once. Following culture for roughly 10 days, CD4+ T cells were isolated. These receptors have no identified antigens. Sample: CD4+ T cells from PBMCs cultured without peptide, taken before COVID-19 vaccination. The source of these receptors is a human donor who had a prior SARS-CoV-2 infection.

This clone has a handful of counts. J is TRBJ2-1 and V is TRBV28; no definite D call. Germline V lookup: CDR1 MDHEN, CDR2 SYDVKM. Trimming cost V 2 bases and J 7 bases, with 12 bases left between them. The length of the CDR3 is 14 residues. The CDR3 spells CASSLSGRGNEQFF. The CDR3 coding sequence is TGTGCCAGCAGTTTAAGTGGCAGAGGAAATGAGCAGTTCTTC.

This clone has a handful of counts. The CDR3 DNA reads as TGTGCCAGCAGCTGGACTCCGGTGGCTGAAGCTTTCTTT. This gives the protein CASSWTPVAEAFF. The chain links TRBV5-4 to TRBJ1-1, with no clear D. Looked up from germline, CDR1 is SGHNT and CDR2 is YYREEE (reference sequence). The CDR3 contains 13 residues. Trimming took off 3 bases at V and 6 bases at J, with 12 bases between the two ends.

This clone showed up just once. The chain couples TRBV4-2 to TRBJ2-5; TRBD2 matches at 7 bases. CDR1 and CDR2 (germline): LGHNA, YNFKEQ. V lost 1 base, J lost 3 bases, and 8 bases stayed unmatched. The CDR3 runs 16 residues. CDR3 in DNA: TGTGCCAGCAGCCAAGGGAATAGCGGGCAGAAAGAGACCCAGTACTTC. Translation: CASSQGNSGQKETQYF.

The V gene is TRBV6-1, the J gene TRBJ1-1, with 12 bases matching TRBD1. V trimming: 3 bases; J trimming: 7 bases; junction bases outside the gene matches: 9. There are 16 residues in the CDR3. The germline CDR1 and CDR2 sequences are MNHNS and SASEGT. CDR3 nucleotides: TGTGCCAGCAGTGACCCGGGACAGGGGGCTTTGGGTGAAGCTTTCTTT. It specifies CASSDPGQGALGEAFF.

The gene calls are TRBV29-1 and TRBJ2-3; maybe TRBD1 (5 bases). This CDR3 spans 13 amino acids. The V gene lost 3 bases and the J gene lost 4 bases, with 11 bases spanning the gap. Germline values: CDR1 SQVTM, CDR2 ANQGSEA. CDR3 sequence: CSVDKGLPDTQYF. The CDR3 DNA is TGCAGCGTTGACAAGGGGCTGCCAGATACGCAGTATTTT.

Comments on this clone: The junction differs from germline at one of its ends, possibly a read error. The chain combines TRBV3-1 (or the pseudogene TRBV3-2) with TRBJ2-4, with 11 bases matching TRBD2. The V gene's germline CDR1 is LGHDT and CDR2 YNNKEL (reference sequence). The CDR3 is 16 amino acids. CDR3 DNA: TGTGCCAGCAGCATCGGGACTAGCGGTGAGAGAGGGGTGCCGCACTTC. The encoded protein is CASSIGTSGERGVPHF.